The clone carrying this T cell receptor (beta chain) occurred a few times. Its antigen remains unidentified. It was RNA transcripts that yielded the amplified TCR beta CDR3 regions. RT-PCR in the first round (using the HTBI primer set) targeted the TCR CDR3. MiXCR, run by TCRdb on the multiplex PCR reads, gives a single entry per CDR3 protein. The table includes 350,000 to 400,000 distinct CDR3 sequences, more than 13% detected once. The sample is drawn from a study of T cells in Graves' hyperthyroidism and ophthalmopathy. Findings of the study overall: Among thyroid clonotypes expanded above 0.001, most also appeared in blood.

Patients aged 18 to 65 had newly diagnosed hyperthyroidism of under 2 months' duration. Exclusion criteria comprised uncontrolled infection, other autoimmune disease, pregnancy or lactation. Germline V gene sequence: CDR1 MDHEN, CDR2 SYDVKM. The CDR3 covers 16 residues. Trimming shortened V by 2 bases and J by 1 base, and 14 bases separated the two germline ends. Input material: blood. The rearrangement joins TRBV28 to TRBJ2-5, with D hard to call. This clonotype originated in a woman aged 25-40 years with Graves' hyperthyroidism. CDR3 amino acids: CASSLQFSALQETQYF. CDR3 bases: TGTGCCAGCAGTTTACAATTCAGCGCCCTCCAAGAGACCCAGTACTTC.